This TCR beta chain emerged from a study of cytotoxic CD8 clonotypes in ibrutinib-treated CLL. Study context: Responses comprised approximately 24 partial and 2 complete; at median approximately 68 months, roughly 14 remained remitted and some 12 progressed. Samples showed on average about 250,000 productive templates and about 100,000 productive rearrangements. Whole-study findings and limits: With treatment, public clonotypes, which were uncommon, either contracted or remained stable.

Produced via immunoSEQ multiplex PCR; TCRdb's table is partial and in-frame only. Among under 200,000 clones, 81% were seen once, and the ten largest hold 2% to 2.5%. The CDR3 is made up of 18 amino acids. Notes on this clone: Its matching antigen is unknown.

This specimen was PBMCs, taken after 12 months of ibrutinib treatment. The rearrangement uses TRBV21-1 and TRBJ2-1; the D call in the table, TRBD2, was not verified against the DNA. TRBV21-1 is an annotated pseudogene. This receptor was obtained from a human donor with chronic lymphocytic leukemia. The CDR3 loop reads CASSKERGTSGGDNEQFF. The CDR3 DNA reads TGTGCCAGCAGCAAAGAAAGGGGGACTAGCGGGGGAGACAATGAGCAGTTCTTC.